The rows below give T cell receptor beta chains drawn from one sample of a study of T cells after posttransplantation cyclophosphamide. The assay was immunoSEQ multiplex PCR, and TCRdb's table has in-frame clones only and misses some. In total the sample includes about 12,000 clones, none of them seen once. The sequencing used PBMCs, collected after allogeneic stem cell transplant with posttransplant cyclophosphamide. The receptors here all came from a female patient in her 40s who received an allogeneic stem cell transplant from a related donor, was CMV-positive, and had acute GVHD only. The graft donor may be the source of some T cells. Each CDR3 is given with its conserved first and last residue. D genes are given only for firm matches. Clone size is given for some rows only: seen once, a few or many times, or a class if the clone is expanded.

V gene: TRBV11-2; D gene: TRBD1; J gene: TRBJ1-1; clone size: many; CDR3 DNA: TGTGCCAGCAGCACTAGAACCGACAGGGGTCTATGGAACACTGAAGCTTTCTTT; CDR3 protein: CASSTRTDRGLWNTEAFF
V gene: TRBV20-1; D gene: NA; J gene: TRBJ1-1; clone size: many; CDR3 DNA: TGCAGTGCTAGAGTGGGGGGAGCTTTCTTT; CDR3 protein: CSARVGGAFF
V gene: TRBV27; D gene: TRBD1; J gene: TRBJ2-3; clone size: NA; CDR3 DNA: TGTGCCACCCGGGACAGGTTAATGCCAGATACGCAGTATTTT; CDR3 protein: CATRDRLMPDTQYF
V gene: TRBV11-2; D gene: TRBD1; J gene: TRBJ1-1; clone size: few; CDR3 DNA: TGTGCCAGCAGCTTAGTTAGGGGGCGGTACACTGAAGCTTTCTTT; CDR3 protein: CASSLVRGRYTEAFF
V gene: TRBV7-3; D gene: NA; J gene: TRBJ2-1; clone size: many; CDR3 DNA: TGTGCCAGCAGCTTAGGTCGAGACAATGAGCAGTTCTTC; CDR3 protein: CASSLGRDNEQFF
V gene: TRBV6-1; D gene: NA; J gene: TRBJ1-2; clone size: NA; CDR3 DNA: TGTGCCGGCAAAGGGGTACCCTATGGCCACACCTTC; CDR3 protein: CAGKGVPYGHTF
V gene: TRBV11-2; D gene: TRBD1; J gene: TRBJ1-4; clone size: few; CDR3 DNA: TGTGCCAGCAGCTTAGGCGGGACAGGGGACGAAAAACTGTTTTTT; CDR3 protein: CASSLGGTGDEKLFF
V gene: TRBV11-2; D gene: TRBD1; J gene: TRBJ1-2; clone size: many; CDR3 DNA: TGTGCCAGCAGCTCCGGGACAGCTTATGGCTACACCTTC; CDR3 protein: CASSSGTAYGYTF
V gene: TRBV9; D gene: NA; J gene: TRBJ2-3; clone size: many; CDR3 DNA: TGTGCCAGCAGCGTAGGAGGGCCCCAGTATTTT; CDR3 protein: CASSVGGPQYF
V gene: TRBV5-6; D gene: NA; J gene: TRBJ1-5; clone size: many; CDR3 DNA: TGTGCCAGCAGTTCAAGGTCCCAGGGTCGCAATCAGCCCCAGCATTTT; CDR3 protein: CASSSRSQGRNQPQHF
V gene: TRBV29-1; D gene: TRBD1; J gene: TRBJ1-1; clone size: NA; CDR3 DNA: TGCAGCGGTCTACAGGGGACCCTGAACACTGAAGCTTTCTTT; CDR3 protein: CSGLQGTLNTEAFF
V gene: TRBV5-1; D gene: NA; J gene: TRBJ2-5; clone size: NA; CDR3 DNA: TGCGCCAGCAGCTTGTCGGGGGAGACCCAGTACTTC; CDR3 protein: CASSLSGETQYF
V gene: TRBV5-5; D gene: NA; J gene: TRBJ2-7; clone size: medium-sized; CDR3 DNA: TGTGCCAGCAGCCGGCGACAGGAGATAATCTACGAGCAGTACTTC; CDR3 protein: CASSRRQEIIYEQYF
V gene: TRBV5-1; D gene: NA; J gene: TRBJ2-1; clone size: NA; CDR3 DNA: TGCGCCAGCAGCTCACTACAGGGGGGGGTCTACAATGAGCAGTTCTTC; CDR3 protein: CASSSLQGGVYNEQFF
V gene: TRBV4-1; D gene: NA; J gene: TRBJ2-5; clone size: many; CDR3 DNA: TGCGCCAGCAGCCAAGGGTTACAGTCCCAAGAGACCCAGTACTTC; CDR3 protein: CASSQGLQSQETQYF
V gene: TRBV4-1; D gene: NA; J gene: TRBJ2-7; clone size: many; CDR3 DNA: TGCGCCAGCAGCCAAGATTGGTCGGGGTACGCGTACGAGCAGTACTTC; CDR3 protein: CASSQDWSGYAYEQYF
V gene: TRBV4-3; D gene: TRBD1; J gene: TRBJ2-1; clone size: many; CDR3 DNA: TGCGCCAGCAGCCGCAACAGGGGCTATGAGCAGTTCTTC; CDR3 protein: CASSRNRGYEQFF
V gene: TRBV19; D gene: TRBD1; J gene: TRBJ1-2; clone size: many; CDR3 DNA: TGTGCCAGTAGTAATTCCAGGACAGGGTTTCGTCGGGGCTATGGCTACACCTTC; CDR3 protein: CASSNSRTGFRRGYGYTF
V gene: TRBV23-1; D gene: TRBD2; J gene: TRBJ2-3; clone size: few; CDR3 DNA: TGCGCCAGCAGTCAAGGGACTAGCCGATGTAGCACAGATACGCAGTATTTT; CDR3 protein: CASSQGTSRCSTDTQYF
V gene: TRBV5-1; D gene: TRBD2; J gene: TRBJ2-3; clone size: NA; CDR3 DNA: TGCGCCAGCACCTCGGGGGGGTCAGATACGCAGTATTTT; CDR3 protein: CASTSGGSDTQYF
V gene: TRBV5-1; D gene: TRBD2; J gene: TRBJ2-1; clone size: many; CDR3 DNA: TGCGCCAGCACCCTAGCGGGAGCATACAATGAGCAGTTCTTC; CDR3 protein: CASTLAGAYNEQFF
V gene: TRBV9; D gene: NA; J gene: TRBJ1-3; clone size: many; CDR3 DNA: TGTGCCAGCAGCGTAGGGGCAGGAACTGGAAACACCATATATTTT; CDR3 protein: CASSVGAGTGNTIYF
V gene: TRBV6-5; D gene: NA; J gene: TRBJ1-2; clone size: many; CDR3 DNA: TGTGCCAGTACTATCGGGGGGATTGGCTATGGCTACACCTTC; CDR3 protein: CASTIGGIGYGYTF
V gene: TRBV2; D gene: TRBD1; J gene: TRBJ1-6; clone size: many; CDR3 DNA: TGTGCCAGCAACCCAGGGGGCCTGGAATCACCCCTCCACTTT; CDR3 protein: CASNPGGLESPLHF
V gene: TRBV5-1; D gene: NA; J gene: TRBJ1-1; clone size: many; CDR3 DNA: TGCGCCAGCAGCTTGGACGCCGCGATGAACACTGAAGCTTTCTTT; CDR3 protein: CASSLDAAMNTEAFF
V gene: TRBV5-4; D gene: NA; J gene: TRBJ2-5; clone size: many; CDR3 DNA: TGTGCCAGCAGCTTGGACGGAGAGACCCAGTACTTC; CDR3 protein: CASSLDGETQYF
V gene: TRBV10-1; D gene: NA; J gene: TRBJ2-3; clone size: NA; CDR3 DNA: TGCGCCAGCGCGGGTGCCCGAGGGTTAAATACGCAGTATTTT; CDR3 protein: CASAGARGLNTQYF
V gene: TRBV29-1; D gene: NA; J gene: TRBJ1-1; clone size: many; CDR3 DNA: TGCAGCGTCATAACGGGACAAGTGAACACTGAAGCTTTCTTT; CDR3 protein: CSVITGQVNTEAFF
V gene: TRBV7-8; D gene: NA; J gene: TRBJ2-2; clone size: NA; CDR3 DNA: TGTGCCAGCAGCTTACTCTCTCTAGGAGGGCCGGACACCGGGGAGCTGTTTTTT; CDR3 protein: CASSLLSLGGPDTGELFF
V gene: TRBV7-9; D gene: TRBD1; J gene: TRBJ2-3; clone size: many; CDR3 DNA: TGTGCCAGCAGCCGAGCAGGGGGTGCAGATACGCAGTATTTT; CDR3 protein: CASSRAGGADTQYF
V gene: TRBV7-2; D gene: NA; J gene: TRBJ1-6; clone size: many; CDR3 DNA: TGTGCCAGCAGCCCACGACCGGGAAATAATTCACCCCTCCACTTT; CDR3 protein: CASSPRPGNNSPLHF
V gene: TRBV7-2; D gene: NA; J gene: TRBJ2-5; clone size: many; CDR3 DNA: TGTGCCAGCAGCTCCTCGTCGATACGGGAAGAGACCCAGTACTTC; CDR3 protein: CASSSSSIREETQYF
V gene: TRBV7-9; D gene: TRBD1; J gene: TRBJ2-5; clone size: NA; CDR3 DNA: TGTGCCAGCAGCTCCGGACAGGGAAGGGGACAAGAGACCCAGTACTTC; CDR3 protein: CASSSGQGRGQETQYF
V gene: TRBV18; D gene: TRBD2; J gene: TRBJ2-3; clone size: many; CDR3 DNA: TGTGCCAGCTCACCATCGGCTAGCGGGGTGGATACGCAGTATTTT; CDR3 protein: CASSPSASGVDTQYF
V gene: TRBV27; D gene: NA; J gene: TRBJ2-3; clone size: NA; CDR3 DNA: TGTGCCAGCAGTTTCTTTTTCACAGATACGCAGTATTTT; CDR3 protein: CASSFFFTDTQYF
V gene: TRBV6-5; D gene: NA; J gene: TRBJ1-2; clone size: many; CDR3 DNA: TGTGCCAGCAGTTACTCGGACAGTACAAATGGCTACACCTTC; CDR3 protein: CASSYSDSTNGYTF
V gene: TRBV19; D gene: TRBD1; J gene: TRBJ2-2; clone size: many; CDR3 DNA: TGTGCCAGTAGTATAAGGGGACAGGGCCGAACCTGGGAGCTGTTTTTT; CDR3 protein: CASSIRGQGRTWELFF
V gene: TRBV27; D gene: NA; J gene: TRBJ2-3; clone size: many; CDR3 DNA: TGTGCCAGCAGTTTGGTACAGCACACAGATACGCAGTATTTT; CDR3 protein: CASSLVQHTDTQYF
V gene: TRBV11-3; D gene: TRBD2; J gene: TRBJ2-1; clone size: many; CDR3 DNA: TGTGCCAGCAGCTTAGATCTTGGCGGGAGACGGGCCAATGAGCAGTTCTTC; CDR3 protein: CASSLDLGGRRANEQFF
V gene: TRBV4-1; D gene: TRBD1; J gene: TRBJ1-4; clone size: many; CDR3 DNA: TGCGCCAGCAGCCAGCGCACAGGGGTTGCTGAAAAACTGTTTTTT; CDR3 protein: CASSQRTGVAEKLFF
V gene: TRBV5-1; D gene: TRBD1; J gene: TRBJ1-1; clone size: many; CDR3 DNA: TGCGCCAGCAGCTTGGCCAGGGGGGTAGGCACTGAAGCTTTCTTT; CDR3 protein: CASSLARGVGTEAFF
V gene: TRBV5-1; D gene: NA; J gene: TRBJ2-3; clone size: many; CDR3 DNA: TGCGCCAGCAGCTTGGGGGACACCTCCACAGATACGCAGTATTTT; CDR3 protein: CASSLGDTSTDTQYF
V gene: TRBV19; D gene: TRBD1; J gene: TRBJ1-2; clone size: many; CDR3 DNA: TGTGCCAGTAGTAGGGGGACTCAGGACAGGGCCGCATATGGCTACACCTTC; CDR3 protein: CASSRGTQDRAAYGYTF
V gene: TRBV27; D gene: NA; J gene: TRBJ2-2; clone size: medium-sized; CDR3 DNA: TGTGCCAGCAGTTCCGGCGGGGAGCTGTTTTTT; CDR3 protein: CASSSGGELFF
V gene: TRBV7-9; D gene: TRBD2; J gene: TRBJ2-2; clone size: few; CDR3 DNA: TGTGCCAGCAGCTTAGCACCTATAGCGGGGAGGAACACCGGGGAGCTGTTTTTT; CDR3 protein: CASSLAPIAGRNTGELFF
V gene: TRBV19; D gene: NA; J gene: TRBJ1-2; clone size: many; CDR3 DNA: TGTGCCAGTAGTAACCCACAGCAACTCGGTAACTATGGCTACACCTTC; CDR3 protein: CASSNPQQLGNYGYTF
V gene: TRBV30; D gene: NA; J gene: TRBJ2-5; clone size: few; CDR3 DNA: TGTGCCTGGAGCCCAATTACCGGGACCCAGTACTTC; CDR3 protein: CAWSPITGTQYF